The 24 T cell receptor beta chains below come from one sample, sequenced in a study of radiation and T cells in renal cell carcinoma. Regarding time point: blood 4 weeks post-SBRT, at nephrectomy. Treatment specified: 15 Gy SBRT to primary tumor, nephrectomy 4 weeks later. Method: immunoSEQ multiplex PCR; TCRdb's copy keeps in-frame clones and lacks some. The sample yields 150,000 to 200,000 clones, 88% seen once. The input for sequencing was blood, taken from a patient whose treatment included radiotherapy and nephrectomy. The receptors come from a woman in her fifties or sixties with renal cell carcinoma.

The rearrangement joins TRBV11-3 to TRBJ2-1; D might be TRBD1 (6 bases). The CDR3 has 14 residues. Germline V gene data show CDR1 as SGHNT and CDR2 as YENEEA. The V and J ends lost 3 bases and 8 bases respectively, with 14 bases between them. CDR3 bases: TGTGCCAGCAGCTTGGGAAGGGGGTCATATGAGCAGTTCTTC. Its protein is CASSLGRGSYEQFF. The whole variable domain, filled in from reference TRBV11-3 and TRBJ2-1, reads EAGVVQSPRYKIIEKKQPVAFWCNPISGHNTLYWYLQNLGQGPELLIRYENEEAVDDSQLPKDRFSAERLKGVDSTLKIQPAELGDSAVYLCASSLGRGSYEQFFGPGTRLTVL.

V and J are TRBV28 and TRBJ2-7; unclear D gene. The CDR3 loop spans 14 amino acids. Trimming took 3 bases from V and 2 from J, leaving 11 bases between them. The germline V gene has CDR1 MDHEN and CDR2 SYDVKM. Written as DNA, the CDR3 is TGTGCCAGCAGTTTGGCCGGGCCCCCCTACGAGCAGTACTTC. Its protein is CASSLAGPPYEQYF.

This chain connects TRBV2 to TRBJ2-7, with 10 bases identical to TRBD1. Unmatched junction bases numbered 2, after V lost 6 bases and J lost 0 bases. This CDR3 spans 14 amino acids. Germline values: CDR1 SNHLY, CDR2 FYNNEI. The CDR3 DNA reads TGTGCCAGCAGGGGACAGGGGAGCTCCTACGAGCAGTACTTC. This gives the protein CASRGQGSSYEQYF.

The chain couples TRBV7-9 to TRBJ2-5; the D gene is possibly TRBD2 (5 bases). The CDR3 runs to 14 residues. Trimming cost V 4 bases and J 5 bases, with 14 bases left between them. Germline V CDR1 and CDR2: SEHNR, FQNEAQ (reference sequence). The CDR3 region is CASSSGVRGETQYF. The CDR3 nucleotides are TGTGCCAGCAGCTCCGGAGTCAGAGGGGAGACCCAGTACTTC.

This clone was recorded once. V is TRBV6-5 and J is TRBJ2-2, with D unclear. Per the germline V gene, CDR1 is MNHEY and CDR2 is SVGAGI. The CDR3 has 12 amino acids. The germline V and J ends were trimmed by 7 bases and 7 bases, with 10 bases remaining between them. CDR3 residues: CASTNPGGELFF. DNA of the CDR3: TGTGCCAGCACGAACCCGGGCGGGGAGCTGTTTTTT.

The rearrangement joins TRBV10-3 to TRBJ2-3, with TRBD2 matching over 10 bases. Unmatched junction bases numbered 6, after V lost 2 bases and J lost 7 bases. The CDR3 runs to 15 residues. CDR1 is ENHRY and CDR2 is SYGVKD in the germline V gene. In nucleotides, the CDR3 is TGTGCCATCAGTGAGGTCAGCGGGGGGGCGAATACGCAGTATTTT. The encoded protein is CAISEVSGGANTQYF.

This clone occurred a few times. The chain joins TRBV19 to TRBJ2-2; weak D call: TRBD1 (6 bases). The CDR3 loop spans 15 amino acids. The V gene lost 4 bases and the J gene lost 7 bases, with 16 bases spanning the gap. CDR1 LNHDA and CDR2 SQIVND come from the germline V gene (reference sequence). This chain's CDR3 is CASSTSGHSYGELFF. CDR3 DNA sequence: TGTGCCAGTAGTACTTCGGGACACTCCTACGGGGAGCTGTTTTTT.

This clone was detected only a few times. This rearrangement joins TRBV7-9 to TRBJ1-1, with D maybe TRBD1 (5 bases). The ends were cut back, 7 bases at V and 5 bases at J, with 17 bases in the middle. This CDR3 is built from 14 residues. Germline lookup yields CDR1 SEHNR and CDR2 FQNEAQ (reference sequence). The CDR3 spells CASTLRAGETEAFF. The CDR3 bases are TGTGCCAGCACCCTAAGAGCGGGGGAGACTGAAGCTTTCTTT.

In this sample, this clone turned up once. The J gene is TRBJ1-1, the V gene TRBV6-5, with 7 nucleotides matching TRBD1. The CDR3 is 15 residues long. Trimming cost V 5 bases and J 4 bases; bases outside gene matches: 10. Germline CDR1 is MNHEY and CDR2 is SVGAGI. The CDR3 nucleotides are TGTGCCAGCAGTGTGACAGGGCGTTTGAGCACTGAAGCTTTCTTT. This gives the protein CASSVTGRLSTEAFF.

V is TRBV7-6 and J is TRBJ2-2, with TRBD1 as a possible D gene (7 bases). The CDR3 has 15 residues. The germline V gene encodes CDR1 SGHVS and CDR2 FNYEAQ. Deletions cut 3 bases from V and 4 bases from J, with 12 bases between. The CDR3 bases are TGTGCCAGCAGCTTTCGGCAGGGGGGCACCGGGGAGCTGTTTTTT. Its translation is CASSFRQGGTGELFF.

The chain combines TRBV19 with TRBJ1-1; the D is unclear. CDR1 is LNHDA and CDR2 is SQIVND in the germline V gene (reference sequence). The CDR3 length is 15 residues. The V gene lost 5 bases and the J gene lost 0 bases, with 13 bases spanning the gap. DNA for the CDR3: TGTGCCAGTAGTGGGTTTGGCAGGATGAACACTGAAGCTTTCTTT. Translation: CASSGFGRMNTEAFF.

The gene calls are TRBV2 and TRBJ1-6, with D possibly matching TRBD1 (6 bases). CDR1 is SNHLY and CDR2 is FYNNEI in the germline V gene. The CDR3 extends over 15 amino acids. Trimming took 4 bases from V and 5 from J, leaving 12 bases between them. The CDR3 DNA reads TGTGCCAGCAGTGTGGGGGACATAAATAATTCACCCCTCCACTTT. It codes for CASSVGDINNSPLHF.

The chain carries TRBV7-6 and TRBJ1-2; possible D gene TRBD1, 5 bases. This CDR3 contains 15 residues. Germline loops: CDR1 SGHVS, CDR2 FNYEAQ. Trimming took off 5 bases at V and 0 bases at J, with 13 bases between the two ends. The CDR3 nucleotides read TGTGCCAGCAGCCCCGGGGCCACATCTAACTATGGCTACACCTTC. This encodes CASSPGATSNYGYTF. Filled out from reference TRBV7-6 and TRBJ1-2, the complete variable domain reads GAGVSQSPRYKVTKRGQDVALRCDPISGHVSLYWYRQALGQGPEFLTYFNYEAQQDKSGLPNDRFSAERPEGSISTLTIQRTEQRDSAMYRCASSPGATSNYGYTFGSGTRLTVV.

J is TRBJ2-7 and V is TRBV6-1, with 9 positions matching TRBD1. Germline V gives CDR1 MNHNS, CDR2 SASEGT. V was clipped by 6 bases and J by 0 bases; unmatched bases: 6. This CDR3 has 15 residues. The CDR3 region has the DNA TGTGCCAGCAGGTCGGGACAGGGCCTCTCCTACGAGCAGTACTTC. Its translation: CASRSGQGLSYEQYF.

The V and J genes are TRBV10-1 and TRBJ2-2, with TRBD2 identical over 10 bases. The germline CDR1 and CDR2 sequences are WNHNN and SYGVQD (reference sequence). The length of the CDR3 is 17 residues. V gave up 3 bases and J gave up 0 bases; unmatched junction bases: 4. The CDR3 is CASSDSGLATNTGELFF. The CDR3 DNA reads as TGCGCCAGCAGTGACTCGGGACTAGCGACGAACACCGGGGAGCTGTTTTTT.

CDR3 nucleotide sequence: TGTGCCAGCAGCCCCTTCGGGGGTAACTATGGCTACACCTTC. Encoded protein: CASSPFGGNYGYTF. This chain links TRBV7-2 with TRBJ1-2, with D perhaps TRBD1 (5 bases). Germline lookup yields CDR1 SGHTA and CDR2 FQGNSA. The CDR3 sequence is 14 residues long. Deletions cut 5 bases from V and 1 base from J, with 11 bases between.

The chain employs TRBV7-9 and TRBJ2-7; TRBD1 agrees at 9 bases. The CDR3 is made up of 15 amino acids. Germline V gene data show CDR1 as SEHNR and CDR2 as FQNEAQ (reference sequence). V dropped 6 bases and J dropped 6; count of bases not matched to a gene: 12. CDR3: CASSKGGQGAAEQYF. The CDR3 DNA sequence: TGTGCCAGCAGTAAGGGGGGACAGGGTGCGGCCGAGCAGTACTTC.

The chain has TRBV7-3 and TRBJ2-2, with D uncertain. The germline V and J ends were trimmed by 5 bases and 8 bases, with 9 bases remaining between them. This CDR3 has 12 residues. Germline CDR1 is SGHTA and CDR2 is FQGTGA. The CDR3 loop reads CASSLVGGELFF. CDR3 coding DNA: TGTGCCAGCAGCCTCGTCGGTGGGGAGCTGTTTTTT.

The rearrangement uses TRBV6-5 and TRBJ1-2, with D perhaps matching TRBD1 (5 bases). Trimming removed 0 bases from V and 5 bases from J, with 13 bases in between. Germline-derived CDR1 and CDR2 are MNHEY and SVGAGI. The CDR3 has 15 amino acids. As DNA, the CDR3 is TGTGCCAGCAGTTACTCTCTAGGGGCTGAGTATGGCTACACCTTC. Translation: CASSYSLGAEYGYTF.

The chain joins TRBV6-1 to TRBJ1-1; weak D call: TRBD1 (6 bases). Germline V gene lookup returns CDR1 MNHNS and CDR2 SASEGT. The CDR3 runs to 15 residues. V was trimmed by 7 bases and J by 1 base, leaving 16 bases between them. CDR3 DNA sequence: TGTGCCAGCAACAGGGATTTTTCGGGGAACACTGAAGCTTTCTTT. Translating it yields CASNRDFSGNTEAFF.

As to this clone: One junction end disagrees with the germline gene, perhaps due to a read error. This chain joins TRBV5-1 and TRBJ1-6, with a tentative D call TRBD1 (5 bases). The CDR3 runs to 14 residues. Germline assignment: CDR1 SGHRS and CDR2 YFSETQ. The CDR3 loop reads CASTLVQGTSPLHF. The CDR3 DNA reads TGCGCCAGCACCTTGGTCCAGGGAACTTCACCCCTCCACTTT.

V gene TRBV9 combines with J gene TRBJ2-3; D remains ambiguous. Germline CDR1 is SGDLS and CDR2 is YYNGEE. The CDR3 extends over 11 amino acids. V was cut by 0 bases and J by 5 bases, with 1 base left in between. The CDR3 DNA follows: TGTGCCAGCAGCGTAGGAGATACGCAGTATTTT. It codes for CASSVGDTQYF.

The chain has TRBV9 and TRBJ1-1; D might be TRBD1 (5 bases). Between the trimmed V and J ends, which lost 0 bases and 0 bases, there was a span of 15 bases. This CDR3 is 17 amino acids long. Germline loops: CDR1 SGDLS, CDR2 YYNGEE. In nucleotides, the CDR3 is TGTGCCAGCAGCGTAGAAGAAGTCGCAGGGTTGAACACTGAAGCTTTCTTT. The encoded protein is CASSVEEVAGLNTEAFF.

The J gene is TRBJ1-2, the V gene TRBV6-1; tentative D call: TRBD1 (5 bases). This CDR3 spans 13 amino acids. Germline V gene lookup returns CDR1 MNHNS and CDR2 SASEGT. The ends were cut back, 1 base at V and 7 bases at J, with 10 bases in the middle. CDR3 in amino acids: CASSEEGTFGYTF. The CDR3, as DNA: TGTGCCAGCAGTGAAGAAGGGACTTTTGGCTACACCTTC.